This TCR beta chain was captured by sequencing in a study of cytomegalovirus exposure and HLA in healthy donors. The PCR made use of 60 Vbeta and 13 Jbeta primers. Sequenced by immunoSEQ multiplex PCR; TCRdb stores in-frame clones only, minus some. Of some 120,000 clones in the sample, roughly 63% are singletons; the top ten hold roughly 1.6%. Trimming took 4 bases from V and 6 from J, leaving 17 bases between them. The length of the CDR3 is 15 residues. The germline CDR1 and CDR2 sequences are SGHRS and YFSETQ. The chain couples TRBV5-1 to TRBJ2-1; D is possibly TRBD1 (7 bases). Source material: PBMCs. The sequence was collected from a man younger than 40 in good health and CMV-seropositive. The CDR3 region has the DNA TGCGCCAGCAGCGTTCCCAGGGGGGATTTCAATGAGCAGTTCTTC. It is translated as CASSVPRGDFNEQFF. The complete variable domain, with remaining parts taken from reference TRBV5-1 and TRBJ2-1, reads KAGVTQTPRYLIKTRGQQVTLSCSPISGHRSVSWYQQTPGQGLQFLFEYFSETQRNKGNFPGRFSGRQFSNSRSEMNVSTLELGDSALYLCASSVPRGDFNEQFFGPGTRLTVL.